Following are 17 T cell receptor beta chains from one sample sequenced in a study of STAT5B mutations in CD4+ large granular lymphocyte leukemia. The table came from immunoSEQ multiplex PCR; TCRdb's copy has only in-frame clones and leaves some out. The sample includes some 40,000 clones, about 81% of them seen just once. The sample was CD4+ T cells from blood buffy coats. The receptors originated from a human donor in good health.

This chain connects TRBV6-5 to TRBJ2-7; D unclear. The germline gives CDR1 MNHEY, CDR2 SVGAGI. The CDR3 consists of 11 residues. Trimming left V 4 bases short and J 3 bases short, with 4 bases between. The CDR3 spells CASSSNYEQYF. The CDR3 region has the DNA TGTGCCAGCAGTTCGAACTACGAGCAGTACTTC.

The V and J genes are TRBV30 and TRBJ1-4; 11 positions match TRBD1. The ends lost 2 bases at V and 0 bases at J; junction bases unmatched: 2. In germline, CDR1 is GTSNPN, CDR2 SVGIG (reference sequence). This CDR3 spans 16 amino acids. The CDR3 DNA follows: TGTGCCTGGAGTAAGGGACAGGGGGCAACTAATGAAAAACTGTTTTTT. Translation: CAWSKGQGATNEKLFF.

The genes are TRBV7-2 and TRBJ2-3, with 9 bases fitting TRBD2. The V segment lost 3 bases and the J segment 6 bases; nucleotides outside the gene matches: 4. Germline V gene sequence: CDR1 SGHTA, CDR2 FQGNSA. The length of the CDR3 is 14 residues. The DNA for the CDR3 is TGTGCCAGCAGCTTGGGACTAGCCGTCGATACGCAGTATTTT. Translating gives CASSLGLAVDTQYF.

The gene calls are TRBV27 and TRBJ1-6, with unresolved D. The germline CDR1 and CDR2 sequences are MNHEY and SMNVEV (reference sequence). V lost 8 bases and J 0 bases, leaving 5 bases between the germline ends. The length of the CDR3 is 13 residues. CDR3: CASSRSYNSPLHF. DNA for the CDR3: TGTGCCAGCTCACGCTCCTATAATTCACCCCTCCACTTT.

This clone was seen just once. This chain connects TRBV9 to TRBJ2-5, with D unclear. The germline CDR1 and CDR2 sequences are SGDLS and YYNGEE. V was clipped by 0 bases and J by 4 bases, with 13 bases between them. The CDR3 has 15 residues. CDR3 region: CASSVGRSNGETQYF. The DNA of the CDR3 is TGTGCCAGCAGCGTAGGTAGGTCGAACGGAGAGACCCAGTACTTC.

The chain recombines TRBV30 with TRBJ2-2, with D unresolved. V was clipped by 4 bases and J by 1 base, with 10 bases between them. CDR1 and CDR2 from the germline V gene are GTSNPN and SVGIG (reference sequence). The CDR3 totals 14 residues. The CDR3 region has the DNA TGTGCCTGGACCCGAGTAGGGAACACCGGGGAGCTGTTTTTT. Protein product: CAWTRVGNTGELFF.

The chain combines TRBV28 with TRBJ2-7; 7 bases align to TRBD1. Germline V CDR1 and CDR2: MDHEN, SYDVKM. The CDR3 runs to 14 residues. After removal of 10 bases from V and 4 bases from J, the junction contained 13 bases not matched to a gene. The CDR3: CANSGTATLYEQYF. CDR3 bases: TGTGCCAACTCAGGGACAGCTACTTTATACGAGCAGTACTTC.

This chain joins TRBV15 and TRBJ2-7; possible D gene TRBD1, 6 bases. Germline CDR1 and CDR2: LNHNV and YYDKDF (reference sequence). The V and J ends lost 5 bases and 5 bases respectively, with 13 bases between them. This CDR3 is 13 amino acids long. CDR3 in amino acids: CATSLDRFDEQYF. CDR3 nucleotides: TGTGCCACCAGCCTAGACAGGTTCGACGAGCAGTACTTC.

In this sample, this clone turned up once. CDR3 sequence reads: CASSETSGRSVGGEQFF. The CDR3 region has the DNA TGCGCCAGCAGCGAGACTAGCGGGCGGTCGGTAGGAGGTGAGCAGTTCTTC. The rearrangement joins TRBV5-1 to TRBJ2-1, with TRBD2 identical over 10 bases. In germline, CDR1 is SGHRS, CDR2 YFSETQ. The J segment lost 9 bases and the V segment lost 4 bases, leaving 16 bases of the junction unmatched. The CDR3 extends over 17 amino acids.

This clone was counted a single time. The rearrangement uses TRBV27 and TRBJ1-1; TRBD1 matches at 9 bases. The ends lost 6 bases at V and 4 bases at J; junction bases unmatched: 6. In germline, CDR1 is MNHEY, CDR2 SMNVEV (reference sequence). CDR3 length equals 14 residues. The CDR3 nucleotides read TGTGCCAGCAGACAGACAGGGGGGAGCACTGAAGCTTTCTTT. Residues: CASRQTGGSTEAFF.

J is TRBJ1-5 and V is TRBV5-4; D unclear. This CDR3 has 13 amino acids. CDR1 is SGHNT, CDR2 YYREEE, per germline (reference sequence). The V and J ends lost 4 bases and 6 bases respectively, with 11 bases between them. The CDR3 region is CASSHGGVQPQHF. The DNA for the CDR3 is TGTGCCAGCAGCCACGGTGGGGTTCAGCCCCAGCATTTT.

V is TRBV7-2 and J is TRBJ2-3; 10 bases align to TRBD1. Germline trimming cut 5 bases from V and 4 bases from J; bases unmatched to any gene: 9. Germline V CDR1 and CDR2: SGHTA, FQGNSA. The CDR3 totals 16 residues. The CDR3 DNA reads as TGTGCCAGCAGCCCACGGCGCGGACAGGGGGCAGATACGCAGTATTTT. It specifies CASSPRRGQGADTQYF. The full variable domain, completed using reference TRBV7-2 and TRBJ2-3, is GAGVSQSPSNKVTEKGKDVELRCDPISGHTALYWYRQSLGQGLEFLIYFQGNSAPDKSGLPSDRFSAERTGGSVSTLTIQRTQQEDSAVYLCASSPRRGQGADTQYFGPGTRLTVL.

The chain joins TRBV11-3 to TRBJ2-2, with TRBD2 as a possible D gene (6 bases). CDR3 length equals 17 residues. Between the trimmed V and J ends, which lost 1 base and 6 bases, there was a span of 18 bases. Looked up from germline, CDR1 is SGHNT and CDR2 is YENEEA. The chain's CDR3 is CASSLGPDNGGAGELFF. The CDR3, as DNA: TGTGCCAGCAGCTTAGGCCCGGACAACGGAGGGGCCGGGGAGCTGTTTTTT.

V gene TRBV29-1 combines with J gene TRBJ1-2; D remains unclear. Per the germline V gene, CDR1 is SQVTM and CDR2 is ANQGSEA. V gave up 7 bases and J gave up 6 bases, with 21 bases separating them. The CDR3 extends over 14 amino acids. DNA of the CDR3: TGCAGCGCCAACAACCAACCCTACAAGAATGGCTACACCTTC. It specifies CSANNQPYKNGYTF.

This clone has a handful of counts. The chain joins TRBV28 to TRBJ1-5, with no clear D. The CDR3 runs 13 residues. In germline, CDR1 is MDHEN, CDR2 SYDVKM. Trimming cost V 3 bases and J 0 bases, with 3 bases left between them. DNA for the CDR3: TGTGCCAGCAGTTTGGGTAGCAATCAGCCCCAGCATTTT. Its translation is CASSLGSNQPQHF.

The rearrangement joins TRBV7-9 to TRBJ2-3, with a possible D match to TRBD2 (6 bases). This CDR3 spans 14 amino acids. Looked up from germline, CDR1 is SEHNR and CDR2 is FQNEAQ (reference sequence). V was shortened by 2 bases and J by 6 bases, with 12 bases between the two germline ends. The CDR3 nucleotides are TGTGCCAGCAGCTTATCCGCGGCGGGGGATACGCAGTATTTT. This encodes CASSLSAAGDTQYF.

The rearrangement uses TRBV5-4 and TRBJ2-5, with D possibly TRBD1 on 5 matching bases. Germline CDR1 reads SGHNT; CDR2 reads YYREEE (reference sequence). The CDR3 covers 13 residues. V dropped 6 bases and J dropped 0 bases, with 9 bases sitting between them. The CDR3 is CASIDRDQETQYF. In nucleotides, the CDR3 is TGTGCCAGCATCGACAGAGACCAAGAGACCCAGTACTTC.